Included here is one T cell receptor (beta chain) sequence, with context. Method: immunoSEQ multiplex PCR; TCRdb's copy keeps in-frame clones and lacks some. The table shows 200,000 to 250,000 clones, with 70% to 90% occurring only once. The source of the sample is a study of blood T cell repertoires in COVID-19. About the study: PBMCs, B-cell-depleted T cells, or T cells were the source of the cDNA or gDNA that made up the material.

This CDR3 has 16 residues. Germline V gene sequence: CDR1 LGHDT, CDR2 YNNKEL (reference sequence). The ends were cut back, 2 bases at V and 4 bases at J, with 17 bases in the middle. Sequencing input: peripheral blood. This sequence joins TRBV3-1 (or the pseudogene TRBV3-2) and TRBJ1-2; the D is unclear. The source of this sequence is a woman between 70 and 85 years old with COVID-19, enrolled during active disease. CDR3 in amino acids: CASSQLSSGVPYGYTF. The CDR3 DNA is TGTGCCAGCAGCCAACTTTCGAGCGGGGTACCCTATGGCTACACCTTC.